The rows below give T cell receptor beta chains drawn from one sample of a study of PD-1 blockade in classical Hodgkin lymphoma. Profiling relied on immunoSEQ multiplex PCR, and the TCRdb table lists in-frame clones only, not all of them. This sample carries about 10,000 clones, about 93% of them seen once, and the ten largest clones take about 14%. Sequences were derived from peripheral blood mononuclear cells (PBMCs), sampled at baseline. These receptors were collected from a human donor with classical Hodgkin lymphoma. Each CDR3 is given with its conserved first and last residue.

v_call: TRBV10-3
j_call: TRBJ1-2
cdr3_aa: CAISEGNGYTF

v_call: TRBV9
j_call: TRBJ2-7
cdr3_aa: CASSVDRYYEQYF

v_call: TRBV14
j_call: TRBJ1-4
cdr3_aa: CASSQTRATNEKLFF

v_call: TRBV6-6
j_call: TRBJ2-1
cdr3_aa: CASKVNNEQFF

v_call: TRBV5-8
j_call: TRBJ1-1
cdr3_aa: CASSPRGLNTEAFF

v_call: TRBV6-1
j_call: TRBJ2-7
cdr3_aa: CASSAQGPQAPSSYEQYF

v_call: TRBV7-3
j_call: TRBJ2-5
cdr3_aa: CASSLIAGGPRETQYF

v_call: TRBV19
j_call: TRBJ2-7
cdr3_aa: CASTGGGTFVYEQYF

v_call: TRBV6-4
j_call: TRBJ2-1
cdr3_aa: CASSTQREGYNEQFF

v_call: TRBV5-1
j_call: TRBJ2-1
cdr3_aa: CASSPKTGYNEQFF

v_call: TRBV5-1
j_call: TRBJ2-5
cdr3_aa: CASSLGASGQETQYF

v_call: TRBV29-1
j_call: TRBJ1-3
cdr3_aa: CSVGLRDRGNTIYF

v_call: TRBV2
j_call: TRBJ1-2
cdr3_aa: CASSDRGRSYGYTF

v_call: TRBV19
j_call: TRBJ2-5
cdr3_aa: CASSILGLAGVSETQYF

v_call: TRBV11-3
j_call: TRBJ1-1
cdr3_aa: CASSQNMNTEAFF

v_call: TRBV19
j_call: TRBJ2-7
cdr3_aa: CASSVRDRVGYEQYF

v_call: TRBV29-1
j_call: TRBJ2-3
cdr3_aa: CSGGQVTSTDTQYF

v_call: TRBV7-9
j_call: TRBJ2-7
cdr3_aa: CASSLVSLVGGPMYYEQYF

v_call: TRBV5-6
j_call: TRBJ2-5
cdr3_aa: CASSLGRVGARETQYF

v_call: TRBV5-1
j_call: .
cdr3_aa: CARWEAVGTYEQYF

v_call: TRBV7-9
j_call: TRBJ1-3
cdr3_aa: CASLDRGRNTIYF

v_call: TRBV6-1
j_call: TRBJ2-3
cdr3_aa: CATPGAPGTDTQYF

v_call: TRBV9
j_call: TRBJ2-2
cdr3_aa: CASSGGTGLIINTGELFF

v_call: TRBV6-6
j_call: TRBJ2-1
cdr3_aa: CASRTSGSINNEQFF

v_call: TRBV25-1
j_call: TRBJ2-2
cdr3_aa: CASTAGGTGELFF

v_call: TRBV28
j_call: TRBJ2-5
cdr3_aa: CASSGSGRVQETQYF

v_call: TRBV4-1
j_call: TRBJ2-1
cdr3_aa: CASSQVITGLVFNEQFF

v_call: TRBV6-6
j_call: TRBJ2-7
cdr3_aa: CASSYSETTGDEQYF

v_call: TRBV27
j_call: TRBJ1-5
cdr3_aa: CASSFRRGVSNQPQHF